This paragraph covers one T cell receptor (beta chain) sequence. It was with 60 Vbeta and 13 Jbeta primers that the PCR ran. The repertoire was sequenced with immunoSEQ multiplex PCR; TCRdb's copy has only in-frame clones and lacks some. This sample yields around 220,000 clones, of which roughly 83% are seen a single time; approximately 1.5% belongs to the top ten. The data originate from a study of cytomegalovirus exposure and HLA in healthy donors. The sequence came from a girl aged 10 to 17 in good health and CMV-seronegative. The specimen was PBMCs.

CDR3 in amino acids: CASSIQGAGNTIYF. The CDR3 coding sequence is TGTGCCAGCAGCATACAGGGGGCCGGAAACACCATATATTTT. The chain combines TRBV6-5 with TRBJ1-3, with 9 bases matching TRBD1. In germline, CDR1 is MNHEY, CDR2 SVGAGI. V lost 6 bases and J lost 4; bases outside the gene matches: 4. This CDR3 is 14 amino acids long.